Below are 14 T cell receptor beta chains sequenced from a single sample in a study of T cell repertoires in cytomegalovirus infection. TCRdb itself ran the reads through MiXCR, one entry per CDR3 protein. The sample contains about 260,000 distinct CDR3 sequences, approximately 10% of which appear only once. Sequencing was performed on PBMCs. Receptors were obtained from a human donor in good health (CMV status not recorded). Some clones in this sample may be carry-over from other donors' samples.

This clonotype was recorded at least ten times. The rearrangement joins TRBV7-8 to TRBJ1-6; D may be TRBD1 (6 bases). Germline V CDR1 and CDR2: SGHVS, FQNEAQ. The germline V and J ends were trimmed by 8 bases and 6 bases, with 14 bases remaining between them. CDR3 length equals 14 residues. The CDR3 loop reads CASLQGGSNSPLHF. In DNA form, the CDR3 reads TGTGCCAGCCTACAAGGGGGTTCTAATTCACCCCTCCACTTT.

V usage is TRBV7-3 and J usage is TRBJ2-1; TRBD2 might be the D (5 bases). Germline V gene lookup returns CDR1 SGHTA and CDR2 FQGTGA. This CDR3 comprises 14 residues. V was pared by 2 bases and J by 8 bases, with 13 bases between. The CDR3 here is CASSLADYSDEQFF. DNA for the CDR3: TGTGCCAGCAGCTTAGCTGACTATTCCGATGAGCAGTTCTTC.

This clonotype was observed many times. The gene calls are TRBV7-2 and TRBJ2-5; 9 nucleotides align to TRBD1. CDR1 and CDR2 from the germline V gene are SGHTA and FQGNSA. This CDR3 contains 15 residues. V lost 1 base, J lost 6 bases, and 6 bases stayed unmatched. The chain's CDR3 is CASSLGSGTGKTQYF. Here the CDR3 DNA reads TGTGCCAGCAGCTTAGGTTCCGGGACAGGGAAGACCCAGTACTTC.

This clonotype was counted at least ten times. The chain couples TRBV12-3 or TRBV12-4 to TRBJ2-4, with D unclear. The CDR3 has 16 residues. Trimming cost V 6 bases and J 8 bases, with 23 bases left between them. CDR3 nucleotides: TGTGCCAGCAGCCGAGGAGAGTTCCGAAAATTTGACATTCAGTACTTC. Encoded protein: CASSRGEFRKFDIQYF.

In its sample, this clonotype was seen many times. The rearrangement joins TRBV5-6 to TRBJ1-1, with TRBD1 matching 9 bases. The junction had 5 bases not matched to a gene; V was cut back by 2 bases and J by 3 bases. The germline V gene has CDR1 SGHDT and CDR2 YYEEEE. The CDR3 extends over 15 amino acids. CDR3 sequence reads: CASSLTGGADTEAFF. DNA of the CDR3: TGTGCCAGCAGCTTAACAGGGGGCGCGGACACTGAAGCTTTCTTT. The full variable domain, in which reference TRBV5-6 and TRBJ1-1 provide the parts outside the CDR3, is DAGVTQSPTHLIKTRGQQVTLRCSPKSGHDTVSWYQQALGQGPQFIFQYYEEEERQRGNFPDRFSGHQFPNYSSELNVNALLLGDSALYLCASSLTGGADTEAFFGQGTRLTVV.

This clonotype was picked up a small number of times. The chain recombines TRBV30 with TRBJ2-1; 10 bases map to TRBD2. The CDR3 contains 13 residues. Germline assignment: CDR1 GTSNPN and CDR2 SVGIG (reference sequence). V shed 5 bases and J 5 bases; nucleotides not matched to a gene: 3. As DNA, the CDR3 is TGTGCCTGGGAGCGGGGGGGCGACAATGAGCAGTTCTTC. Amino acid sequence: CAWERGGDNEQFF.

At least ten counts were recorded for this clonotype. The CDR3 bases are TGTGCCAGCAGTTACATGGGGCAAGGGCAGCCCCAGCATTTT. This gives the protein CASSYMGQGQPQHF. The rearrangement links TRBV6-8 to TRBJ1-5, with D perhaps matching TRBD1 (5 bases). The CDR3 length is 14 residues. Germline lookup yields CDR1 MNHGY and CDR2 SAAAGT. The V end lost 2 bases, the J end lost 7 bases, and 12 bases lay between the germline ends.

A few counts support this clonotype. The chain's CDR3 is CSVWTGNNEQFF. The CDR3 region has the DNA TGCAGTGTCTGGACTGGAAACAATGAGCAGTTCTTC. The rearrangement links TRBV20-1 to TRBJ2-1; D possibly corresponds to TRBD2 (5 bases). The CDR3 is made up of 12 amino acids. CDR1 and CDR2 from the germline V gene are DFQATT and SNEGSKA (reference sequence). Trimming took off 7 bases at V and 5 bases at J, with 12 bases between the two ends.

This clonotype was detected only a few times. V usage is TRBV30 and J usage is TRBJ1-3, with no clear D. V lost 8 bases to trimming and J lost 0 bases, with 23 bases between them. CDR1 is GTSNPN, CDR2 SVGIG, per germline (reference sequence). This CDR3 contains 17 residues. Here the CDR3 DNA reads TGTGCCGGATTATCTGGGCCGTTTTACTCCTCTGGAAACACCATATATTTT. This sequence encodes CAGLSGPFYSSGNTIYF. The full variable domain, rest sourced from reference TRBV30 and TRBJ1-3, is SQTIHQWPATLVQPVGSPLSLECTVEGTSNPNLYWYRQAAGRGLQLLFYSVGIGQISSEVPQNLSASRPQDRQFILSSKKLLLSDSGFYLCAGLSGPFYSSGNTIYFGEGSWLTVV.

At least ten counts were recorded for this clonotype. CDR3 region: CASSLVGGSSGANVLTF. DNA for the CDR3: TGTGCCAGCAGCTTAGTTGGGGGAAGCTCTGGGGCCAACGTCCTGACTTTC. This rearrangement joins TRBV7-2 to TRBJ2-6; either TRBD1 or TRBD2 may supply D (5 bases each). This CDR3 has 17 amino acids. Germline lookup yields CDR1 SGHTA and CDR2 FQGNSA. Trimming shortened V by 1 base and J by 0 bases, and 10 bases separated the two germline ends.

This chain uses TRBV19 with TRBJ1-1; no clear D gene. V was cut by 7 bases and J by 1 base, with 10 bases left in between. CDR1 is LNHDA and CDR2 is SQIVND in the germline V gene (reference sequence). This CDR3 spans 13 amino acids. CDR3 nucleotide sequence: TGTGCCAGTACCCCCCCGGGGAACACTGAAGCTTTCTTT. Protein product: CASTPPGNTEAFF.

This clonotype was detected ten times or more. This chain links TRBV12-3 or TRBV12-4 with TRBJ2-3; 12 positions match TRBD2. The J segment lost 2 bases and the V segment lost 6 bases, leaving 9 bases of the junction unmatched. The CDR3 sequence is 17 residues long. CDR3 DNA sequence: TGTGCCAGCAGACCTCGACTAGCGGGAGACACCACAGATACGCAGTATTTT. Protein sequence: CASRPRLAGDTTDTQYF.

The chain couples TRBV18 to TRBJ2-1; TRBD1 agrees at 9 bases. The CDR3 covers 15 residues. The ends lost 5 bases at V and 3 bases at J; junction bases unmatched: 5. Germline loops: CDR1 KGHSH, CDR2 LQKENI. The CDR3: CASSSGQGLYNEQFF. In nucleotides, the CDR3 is TGTGCCAGCTCATCGGGACAGGGCCTCTACAATGAGCAGTTCTTC. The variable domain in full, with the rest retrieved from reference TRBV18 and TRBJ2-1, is NAGVMQNPRHLVRRRGQEARLRCSPMKGHSHVYWYRQLPEEGLKFMVYLQKENIIDESGMPKERFSAEFPKEGPSILRIQQVVRGDSAAYFCASSSGQGLYNEQFFGPGTRLTVL.

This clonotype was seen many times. CDR3 coding DNA: TGTGCCAGCCACCCGGGAGGAGGGAGAAATCAGCCCCAGCATTTT. Protein: CASHPGGGRNQPQHF. The rearrangement joins TRBV7-2 to TRBJ1-5; D is undetermined. The CDR3 consists of 15 residues. CDR1 and CDR2 (germline): SGHTA, FQGNSA. V lost 8 bases and J lost 4, with 18 bases in between.